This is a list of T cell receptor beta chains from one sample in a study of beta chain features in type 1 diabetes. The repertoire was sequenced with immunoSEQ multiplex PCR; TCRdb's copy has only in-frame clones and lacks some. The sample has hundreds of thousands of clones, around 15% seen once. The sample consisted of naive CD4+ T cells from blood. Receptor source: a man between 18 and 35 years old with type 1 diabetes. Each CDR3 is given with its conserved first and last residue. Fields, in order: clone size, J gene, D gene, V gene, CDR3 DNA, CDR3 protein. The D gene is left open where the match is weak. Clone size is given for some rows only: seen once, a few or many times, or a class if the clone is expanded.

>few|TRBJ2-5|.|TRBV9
TGTGCCAGCAGCGACAGGGTCGGGGAGACCCAGTACTTC
CASSDRVGETQYF
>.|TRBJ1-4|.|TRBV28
TGTGCCAGCAGCCCAGGGTTCAGTGCTAATGAAAAACTGTTTTTT
CASSPGFSANEKLFF
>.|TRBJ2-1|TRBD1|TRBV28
TGTGCCAGCAGTTCCACCGGGACAGGGGCCTACAATGAGCAGTTCTTC
CASSSTGTGAYNEQFF
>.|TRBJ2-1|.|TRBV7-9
TGTGCCAGCAGCTTAAAGGGGAGCTCCTACAATGAGCAGTTCTTC
CASSLKGSSYNEQFF
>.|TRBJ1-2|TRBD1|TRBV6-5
TGTGCCAGCAGCCGACAGGGATTCGGCTACACCTTC
CASSRQGFGYTF
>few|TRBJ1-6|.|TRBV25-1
TGTGCCAGCAGTGCGTCGGGATCACCCCTCCACTTT
CASSASGSPLHF
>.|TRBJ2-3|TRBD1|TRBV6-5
TGTGCCAGCAGTTACTCGGGCAGGGGGACAGATACGCAGTATTTT
CASSYSGRGTDTQYF
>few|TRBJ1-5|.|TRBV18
TGTGCCAGCTCACCTACAACGGGTAGCAATCAGCCCCAGCATTTT
CASSPTTGSNQPQHF
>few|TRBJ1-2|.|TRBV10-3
TGTGCCATCAGCGGGACGGGGGCTAACTATGGCTACACCTTC
CAISGTGANYGYTF
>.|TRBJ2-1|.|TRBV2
TGTGCCAGCAGGTCAGGGCAGGGGATGGATGAGCAGTTCTTC
CASRSGQGMDEQFF
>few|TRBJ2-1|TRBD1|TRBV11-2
TGTGCCAGCACCAGACAGGGTCCGGATGAGCAGTTCTTC
CASTRQGPDEQFF
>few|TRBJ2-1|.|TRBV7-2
TGTGCCAGCAGCCCCGAGGTAGGCCCCGTATACAATGAGCAGTTCTTC
CASSPEVGPVYNEQFF
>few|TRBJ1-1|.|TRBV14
TGTGCCAGCAGCCAAGCTTGGGTGAACACTGAAGCTTTCTTT
CASSQAWVNTEAFF
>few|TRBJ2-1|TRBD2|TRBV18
TGTGCCAGCTCACCTCCTAGCGGGGGGCCCAATGAGCAGTTCTTC
CASSPPSGGPNEQFF
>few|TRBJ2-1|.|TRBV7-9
TGTGCCAGCAGCTTGACGGGGGTCTACAATGAGCAGTTCTTC
CASSLTGVYNEQFF
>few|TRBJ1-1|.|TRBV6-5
TGTGCCAGCAGTTACGACCCATTGGGCCTTTTCACTGAAGCTTTCTTT
CASSYDPLGLFTEAFF
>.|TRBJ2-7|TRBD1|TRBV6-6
TGTGCCAGCAGTTCGCGGACAGGGAGCTCCTACGAGCAGTACTTC
CASSSRTGSSYEQYF
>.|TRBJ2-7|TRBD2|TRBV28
TGTGCCAGCAGCCTTCAACAACTAGCGGGGGCAGACGAGCAGTACTTC
CASSLQQLAGADEQYF
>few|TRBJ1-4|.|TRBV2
TGTGCCAGCAGCGGGGGCAGGGATGCCGAAAAACTGTTTTTT
CASSGGRDAEKLFF
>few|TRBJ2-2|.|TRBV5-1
TGCGCCAGCAGCTGGAGGGAGGCCGGGGAGCTGTTTTTT
CASSWREAGELFF
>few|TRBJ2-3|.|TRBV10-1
TGCGCCAGCAGTTCCGGGCCTAGCGTAGATACGCAGTATTTT
CASSSGPSVDTQYF
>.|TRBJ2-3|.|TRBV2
TGTGCCAGCAGCCAAACCGGGACTAGCACAGATACGCAGTATTTT
CASSQTGTSTDTQYF
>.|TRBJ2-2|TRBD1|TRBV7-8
TGTGCCAGCAGTTGGGACAGGCAGAACACCGGGGAGCTGTTTTTT
CASSWDRQNTGELFF
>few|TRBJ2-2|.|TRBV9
TGTGCCAGCAGCGTTCCAGGGACCGGGGAGCTGTTTTTT
CASSVPGTGELFF
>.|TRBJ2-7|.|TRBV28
TGTGCCAGCCGGACAGCTGCCTACGAGCAGTACTTC
CASRTAAYEQYF
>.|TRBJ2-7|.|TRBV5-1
TGCGCCAGCAGCCTCTGGAGGGACGAGCAGTACTTC
CASSLWRDEQYF
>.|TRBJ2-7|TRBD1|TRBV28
TGTGCCAGCATCGACTTACCGGGACAGGGTACCCACGAGCAGTACTTC
CASIDLPGQGTHEQYF
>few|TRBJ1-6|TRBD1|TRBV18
TGTGCCAGCTCACCCTGGGACAGTCATCCCGATCCTCAAAATTCACCCCTCCACTTT
CASSPWDSHPDPQNSPLHF
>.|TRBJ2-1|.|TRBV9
TGTGCCAGCAGCGCCCGGGACTTAGGCTACAATGAGCAGTTCTTC
CASSARDLGYNEQFF
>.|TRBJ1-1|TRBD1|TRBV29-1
TGCAGCGTTCGGACAGGTATGAACACTGAAGCTTTCTTT
CSVRTGMNTEAFF
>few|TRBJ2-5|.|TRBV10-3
TGTGCCATCGGAAATCCAGGGCAACCACGAGAGACCCAGTACTTC
CAIGNPGQPRETQYF
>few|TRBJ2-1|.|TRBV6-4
TGTGCCAGCAGTGACTTCGGGACGTACGATGAGCAGTTCTTC
CASSDFGTYDEQFF
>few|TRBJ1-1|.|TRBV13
TGTGCCAGCAGCTCCCGGTCGACAGCGAACACTGAAGCTTTCTTT
CASSSRSTANTEAFF
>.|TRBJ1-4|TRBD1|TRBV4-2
TGTGCCAGCAGCCCAAGCCGACAGGGCACAACTAATGAAAAACTGTTTTTT
CASSPSRQGTTNEKLFF
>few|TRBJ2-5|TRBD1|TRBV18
TGTGCCAGCTCACCACGTGAGGGGGCAGGAGAGACCCAGTACTTC
CASSPREGAGETQYF
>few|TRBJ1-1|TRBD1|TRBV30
TGTGCCTGGAGGGAGGACAGGGGAATGGACACTGAAGCTTTCTTT
CAWREDRGMDTEAFF
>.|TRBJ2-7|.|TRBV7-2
TGTGCCAGCAGCTCTCGACTCGAATTCCACGAGCAGTACTTC
CASSSRLEFHEQYF
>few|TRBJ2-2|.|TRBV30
TGTGCCTGGACGCGGGGATCCGCGAACACCGGGGAGCTGTTTTTT
CAWTRGSANTGELFF
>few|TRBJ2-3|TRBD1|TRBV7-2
TGTGCCAGCAGCTTGGCGGGGACAGGGGGCGGGTATACGCAGTATTTT
CASSLAGTGGGYTQYF
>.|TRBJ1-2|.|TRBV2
TGTGCCAGCATGACTTGGTCTAACTATGGCTACACCTTC
CASMTWSNYGYTF
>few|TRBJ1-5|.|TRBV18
TGTGCCAGCTCACCACTGATAAGGGCCGGGCAGCCCCAGCATTTT
CASSPLIRAGQPQHF
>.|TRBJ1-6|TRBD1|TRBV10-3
TGTGCCATCAATCAGGGGGCGTCAGGGTCACCCCTCCACTTT
CAINQGASGSPLHF
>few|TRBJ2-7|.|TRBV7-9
TGTGCCAGCAGCCCCCGGGCCCTGGGGGAGCAGTACTTC
CASSPRALGEQYF
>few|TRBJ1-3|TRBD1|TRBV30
TGTGCCTGGACTGCAGGGGGGGACTCTGGAAACACCATATATTTT
CAWTAGGDSGNTIYF
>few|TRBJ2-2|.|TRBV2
TGTGCCAGCAGTGAGGAGTCAGGTAGAACCCGGGAGCTGTTTTTT
CASSEESGRTRELFF
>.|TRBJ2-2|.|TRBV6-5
TGTGCCAGCAGTTCGGGAGCCGGGGAGCTGTTTTTT
CASSSGAGELFF
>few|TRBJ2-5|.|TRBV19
TGTGCCAGTACCCCCAACAGGTTTAGCTATCCAGTACAAGAGACCCAGTACTTC
CASTPNRFSYPVQETQYF
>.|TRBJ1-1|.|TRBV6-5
TGTGCCAGCCATGGACAGAGGAACACTGAAGCTTTCTTT
CASHGQRNTEAFF
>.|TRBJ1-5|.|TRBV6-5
TGTGCCAGCAGTCCGACGGCTAGCAATCAGCCCCAGCATTTT
CASSPTASNQPQHF
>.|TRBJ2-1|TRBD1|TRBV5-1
TGCGCCAGCAGCCTGGGACAGGGAATGGATTCAGATGAGCAGTTCTTC
CASSLGQGMDSDEQFF